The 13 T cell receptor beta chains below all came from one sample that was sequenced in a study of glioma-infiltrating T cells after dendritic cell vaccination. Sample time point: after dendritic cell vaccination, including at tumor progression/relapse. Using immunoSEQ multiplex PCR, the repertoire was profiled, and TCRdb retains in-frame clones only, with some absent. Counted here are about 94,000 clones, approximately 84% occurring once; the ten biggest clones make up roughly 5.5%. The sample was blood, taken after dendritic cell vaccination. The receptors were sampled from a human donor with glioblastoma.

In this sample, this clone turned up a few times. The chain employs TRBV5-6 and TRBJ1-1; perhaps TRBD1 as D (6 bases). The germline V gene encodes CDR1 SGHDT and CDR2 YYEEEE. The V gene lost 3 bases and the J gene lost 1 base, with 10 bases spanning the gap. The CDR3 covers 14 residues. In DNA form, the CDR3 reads TGTGCCAGCAGCTCACAGGGCACGAACACTGAAGCTTTCTTT. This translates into CASSSQGTNTEAFF.

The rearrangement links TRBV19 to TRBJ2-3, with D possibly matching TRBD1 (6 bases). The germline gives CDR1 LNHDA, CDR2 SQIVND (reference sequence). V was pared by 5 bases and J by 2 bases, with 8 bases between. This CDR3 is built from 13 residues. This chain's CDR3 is CASSWTVTDTQYF. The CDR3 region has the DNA TGTGCCAGTAGTTGGACAGTCACAGATACGCAGTATTTT.

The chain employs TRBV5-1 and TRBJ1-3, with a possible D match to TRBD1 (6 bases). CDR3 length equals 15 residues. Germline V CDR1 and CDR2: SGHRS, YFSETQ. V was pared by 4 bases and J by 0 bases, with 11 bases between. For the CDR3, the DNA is TGCGCCAGCAGCGCGACAGGCTCCTCTGGAAACACCATATATTTT. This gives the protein CASSATGSSGNTIYF. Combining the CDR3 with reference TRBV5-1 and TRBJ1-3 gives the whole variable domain KAGVTQTPRYLIKTRGQQVTLSCSPISGHRSVSWYQQTPGQGLQFLFEYFSETQRNKGNFPGRFSGRQFSNSRSEMNVSTLELGDSALYLCASSATGSSGNTIYFGEGSWLTVV.

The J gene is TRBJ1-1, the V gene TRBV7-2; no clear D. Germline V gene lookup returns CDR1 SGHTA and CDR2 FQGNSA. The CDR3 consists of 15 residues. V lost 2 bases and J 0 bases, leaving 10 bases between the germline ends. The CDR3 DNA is TGTGCCAGCAGCTTACAGGCAGCCATGAACACTGAAGCTTTCTTT. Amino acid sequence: CASSLQAAMNTEAFF. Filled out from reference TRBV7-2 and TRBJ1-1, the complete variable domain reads GAGVSQSPSNKVTEKGKDVELRCDPISGHTALYWYRQSLGQGLEFLIYFQGNSAPDKSGLPSDRFSAERTGGSVSTLTIQRTQQEDSAVYLCASSLQAAMNTEAFFGQGTRLTVV.

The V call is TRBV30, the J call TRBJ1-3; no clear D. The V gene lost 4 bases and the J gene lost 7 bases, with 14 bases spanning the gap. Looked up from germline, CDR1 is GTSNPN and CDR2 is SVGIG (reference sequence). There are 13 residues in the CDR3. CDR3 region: CAWISWGGNTIYF. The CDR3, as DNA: TGTGCCTGGATATCATGGGGAGGGAACACCATATATTTT.

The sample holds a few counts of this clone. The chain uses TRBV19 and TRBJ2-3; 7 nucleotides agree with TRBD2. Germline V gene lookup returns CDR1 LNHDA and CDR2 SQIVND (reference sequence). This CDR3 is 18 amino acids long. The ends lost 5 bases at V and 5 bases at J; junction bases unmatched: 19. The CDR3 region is CASSAGNFGGSREDTQYF. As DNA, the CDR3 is TGTGCCAGTAGTGCCGGTAACTTCGGCGGGAGTAGGGAAGATACGCAGTATTTT.

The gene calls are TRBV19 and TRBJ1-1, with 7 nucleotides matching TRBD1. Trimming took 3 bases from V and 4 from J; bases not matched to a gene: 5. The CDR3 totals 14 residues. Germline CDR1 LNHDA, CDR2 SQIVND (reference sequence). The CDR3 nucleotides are TGTGCCAGTAGTATTACAGGGGTGCGCACTGAAGCTTTCTTT. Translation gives CASSITGVRTEAFF.

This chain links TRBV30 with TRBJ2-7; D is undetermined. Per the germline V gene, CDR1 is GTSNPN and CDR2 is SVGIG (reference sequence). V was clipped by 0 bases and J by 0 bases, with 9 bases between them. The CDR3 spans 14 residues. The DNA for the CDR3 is TGTGCCTGGAGTGTATCCCCAGGCTCCTACGAGCAGTACTTC. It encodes CAWSVSPGSYEQYF.

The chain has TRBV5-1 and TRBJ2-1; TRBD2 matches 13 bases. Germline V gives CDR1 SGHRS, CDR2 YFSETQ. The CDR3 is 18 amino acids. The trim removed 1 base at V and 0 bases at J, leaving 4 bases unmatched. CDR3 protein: CASSLRLAGGSSYNEQFF. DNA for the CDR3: TGCGCCAGCAGCTTGAGACTAGCGGGGGGAAGCTCCTACAATGAGCAGTTCTTC.

CDR3 protein: CAWSRTSGADTQYF. The CDR3, as DNA: TGTGCCTGGAGTAGGACTAGCGGGGCAGATACGCAGTATTTT. The chain has TRBV30 and TRBJ2-3; 12 nucleotides agree with TRBD2. Germline CDR1 and CDR2: GTSNPN and SVGIG (reference sequence). This CDR3 is built from 14 residues. V was clipped by 2 bases and J by 4 bases; unmatched bases: 1.

DNA of the CDR3: TGTGCCAGCTCTCCCGGACAGCAGGTTAACTATGGCTACACCTTC. It codes for CASSPGQQVNYGYTF. This chain links TRBV18 with TRBJ1-2; D is perhaps TRBD1 (6 bases). Per the germline V gene, CDR1 is KGHSH and CDR2 is LQKENI. The CDR3 is made up of 15 amino acids. The V gene lost 6 bases and the J gene lost 1 base, with 15 bases spanning the gap.

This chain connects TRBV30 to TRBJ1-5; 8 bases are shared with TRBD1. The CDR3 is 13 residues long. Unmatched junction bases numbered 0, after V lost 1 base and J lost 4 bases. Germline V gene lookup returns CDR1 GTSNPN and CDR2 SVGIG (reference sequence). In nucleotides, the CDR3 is TGTGCCTGGAGTGGACAGGGGAATCAGCCCCAGCATTTT. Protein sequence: CAWSGQGNQPQHF.

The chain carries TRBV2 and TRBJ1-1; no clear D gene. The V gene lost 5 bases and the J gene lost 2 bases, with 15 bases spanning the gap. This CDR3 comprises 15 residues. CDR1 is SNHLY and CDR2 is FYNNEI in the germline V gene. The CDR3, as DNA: TGTGCCAGCAGTCCCTTGGCCGATTTAAACACTGAAGCTTTCTTT. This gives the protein CASSPLADLNTEAFF.